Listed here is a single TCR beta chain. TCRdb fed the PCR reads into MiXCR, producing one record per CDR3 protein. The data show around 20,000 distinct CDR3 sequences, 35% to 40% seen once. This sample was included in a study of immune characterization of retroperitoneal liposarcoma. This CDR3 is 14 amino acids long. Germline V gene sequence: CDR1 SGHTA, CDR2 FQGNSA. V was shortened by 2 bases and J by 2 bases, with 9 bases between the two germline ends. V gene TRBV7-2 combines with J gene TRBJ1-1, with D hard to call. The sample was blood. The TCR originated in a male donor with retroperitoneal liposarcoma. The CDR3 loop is CASSLLGGNTEAFF. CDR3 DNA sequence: TGTGCCAGCAGCTTATTAGGCGGAAACACTGAAGCTTTCTTT.